The sequence of this TCR beta chain was determined in a study of shared clonotypes between healthy human individuals (dated by TCRdb to about 2020). At the level of the whole study: A couple of women and a few men aged 18 to 49 years were included in the cohort. For each donor, three plates each were used for CD4 naive and CD4 memory, two plates were used for CD8 naive, and one plate was used for CD8 memory. To estimate repertoire size and how much clonotype sharing occurs between individuals, the study deeply sequenced the blood TCR repertoires of several healthy adults. To increase sequencing depth and limit assay-specific biases, TCR repertoire library preparation and sequencing were carried out by different laboratories using diverse techniques. Between about 0.85 and 8.9 billion PBMCs per donor were obtained by leukapheresis. The paper's findings and limits, for the study overall: The genetic and exposure-history diversity represented was limited by the small number of donors. Rarefaction of sorted-subset datasets indicated incomplete sequencing despite the large sequencing depth. Across four donors, around 5% of naive CD4, approximately 4% of naive CD8, roughly 2.2% of memory CD4, and around 0.4% of memory CD8 clonotypes were shared. Compared with non-shared clonotypes, clonotypes shared by all four sorted-subset donors had higher generation probabilities. Pairwise subsampling indicated that sequencing depth was expected to affect the degree of clonotype sharing among donors. Sampling was restricted to blood, and TCR repertoires in tissue are likely to differ from TCR repertoires in blood. Estimated clonotype richness was generally larger for naive than for memory subsets.

Trimming takes 3 bases from V and 1 base from J, and the germline ends sit 17 bases apart. Counted from cysteine to phenylalanine, this CDR3 has 17 amino acids. Only the CDR3 portion is preserved as DNA: 51 bases, with reading frame beginning at the first base. CDR1 and CDR2, per the germline V gene, are SGHDT and YYEEEE. CD8 naive samples were obtained by positive selection for CCR7 among CD45RO-negative cells, yielding a CD45RA+CCR7+ population from which TemRA cells were excluded. The donors were healthy, HIV-negative adults who had no recently reported acute infections or vaccinations. Only Caucasian adults living in Nashville, Tennessee, USA were represented among the donors. Blood was collected by leukapheresis, and PBMCs were isolated by Ficoll-Histopaque density gradient centrifugation and then cryopreserved in liquid nitrogen vapor phase. Analytical flow cytometry was used to check the purity and quantity of each magnetically sorted T cell population. Genomic DNA was isolated from each sorted fraction and quantified by UV absorbance on a Nanodrop 2000c.

Using the deep immunoSEQ assay, TCR CDR3 regions were amplified from genomic DNA by multiplex PCR. For each cell subset, the extracted genomic DNA was distributed evenly across all wells of several immunoSEQ 96-well plates, and each plate served as one replicate. For sorted subsets, around 200 ng genomic DNA, equal to 30,000 or so T cell genomes, was loaded into each replicate PCR. Purified libraries were quantified with a Qubit 3.0 fluorometer, sized on a Bioanalyzer 2100, and re-quantified with the KAPA Library Quantification kit. Every immunoSEQ 96-well plate was sequenced on a separate single-read 150-cycle Illumina NextSeq 550 flow cell. In the authors' own workflow: Because only junctional sequences without quality scores were contained in the immunoSEQ output, filtering matching that applied to full-length reads could not be performed. Sequences were annotated with PyIR, a Python wrapper for IgBLAST v1.9, using IMGT germline references to assign V/J genes and CDR3. Reads were removed for weak V/J assignments (E-value above 1e-6), missing CDR3, stop codons, out-of-frame junctions, or ambiguous translated residues. V3J clonotypes were defined by identical inferred V gene, J gene, and CDR3 amino acid sequence. The percentage overlap between two repertoires was calculated by dividing the number of shared unique clonotypes by the size of the smaller repertoire. Richness of each repertoire was evaluated using RTK rarefaction, the Chao1 estimator, and Recon v2.1 estimates of unobserved clonotypes. Generation probabilities for all TCRbeta clonotypes obtained by the gDNA method from four donors were computed using OLGA. The table comes from immuneACCESS by way of TCRdb, which keeps in-frame sequences with V and J called. Part of the clones is missing from these tables; in studies checked, under half for an unresolved V gene and the rest for unknown reasons. V, J and clone size were drawn from that table, and D and trimming were deduced from the DNA. The sample includes some 2,000,000 clones, with about 95% observed a single time. About 1.1% of the sample is held by the ten biggest clonotypes.

Details on this clone: Its antigen specificity is not known. No much larger clonotype is one base removed from it; base qualities were not supplied.

The V gene is TRBV5-6 and the J gene is TRBJ1-5; 5 matching bases give a weak D call of TRBD1. Sequencing input: naive CD8+ T cells sorted from blood. Per the publication, the cell subset or site label means: CD45RA+CCR7+. The source is a man aged 18-30 years in good health. The CDR3 region: CASSSRDWAESNQPQHF. The DNA is as follows: TGTGCCAGCAGCTCCCGGGACTGGGCGGAGAGCAATCAGCCCCAGCATTTT.